Listed below are T cell receptor beta chains from one sample, sequenced in a study of OX40 agonist ivuxolimab in advanced cancers. TCRdb keeps only in-frame clones here, not all; method: immunoSEQ multiplex PCR. The top ten clones hold 32% of a sample with under 15,000 clones, around four fifths of them seen once. Sequenced material: CD4+ or CD8+ T cells sorted from blood, taken in a trial of the OX40 agonist ivuxolimab. The source is an adult with an advanced solid tumor such as melanoma, head and neck, liver or kidney cancer. CDR3s include the opening cysteine and the closing phenylalanine or tryptophan. The D gene is left open where the match is weak. Rows may omit the clone size; those that give it use once, few, many or a size class.

-	TRBJ2-2	once	TRBV15	CATSRDEGVTGELFF	TGTGCCACCAGCAGAGATGAGGGGGTCACCGGGGAGCTGTTTTTT
-	TRBJ1-1	-	TRBV29-1	CSGISGTMNTEAFF	TGCAGCGGAATATCCGGGACAATGAACACTGAAGCTTTCTTT
-	TRBJ2-3	-	TRBV9	CASSEDGGGRTDTQYF	TGTGCCAGCAGCGAAGACGGGGGTGGTAGGACAGATACGCAGTATTTT
TRBD2	TRBJ2-1	many	TRBV9	CASSDSGSRDNEQFF	TGTGCCAGCAGCGATAGCGGGAGTAGGGACAATGAGCAGTTCTTC
-	TRBJ2-7	-	TRBV27	CASSLDRDLGYEQYF	TGTGCCAGCAGTTTAGACCGTGATCTGGGTTACGAGCAGTACTTC
TRBD2	TRBJ2-7	-	TRBV11-2	CASSKLAGSLHEQYF	TGTGCCAGCAGCAAGCTAGCGGGATCCTTGCATGAGCAGTACTTC
TRBD1	TRBJ1-5	-	TRBV19	CASSGTGNQPQHF	TGTGCCAGTAGTGGGACAGGGAATCAGCCCCAGCATTTT
-	TRBJ1-2	-	TRBV30	CAWSDGQSYGYTF	TGTGCCTGGAGCGACGGACAGTCCTATGGCTACACCTTC
TRBD1	TRBJ1-5	-	TRBV7-9	CASSARQGTNQPQHF	TGTGCCAGCAGCGCCCGACAGGGAACCAATCAGCCCCAGCATTTT
-	TRBJ1-1	-	TRBV6-6	CASMLSGSEAFF	TGTGCCAGCATGCTGTCGGGGTCAGAAGCTTTCTTT
-	TRBJ1-4	-	TRBV21-1	CASSKVIGGRDEKLFF	TGTGCCAGCAGCAAAGTAATCGGGGGGCGCGATGAAAAACTGTTTTTT
-	TRBJ1-1	once	TRBV9	CASSVARGGTEAFF	TGTGCCAGCAGCGTAGCTCGCGGGGGGACTGAAGCTTTCTTT